What follows are 31 T cell receptor beta chains derived from one specimen sequenced in a study of molecular identifiers for immune sequencing clone quantification. One entry per CDR3 protein, called by TCRdb with MiXCR from the PCR reads. The repertoire holds about 510,000 distinct CDR3 sequences, with around 23% as singletons. Sequencing was carried out using naive CD8+ T cells from blood, with Jurkat cell RNA spiked in. Subset: FACS-sorted CD8+CD4-CCR7+CD45RA+ naive T cells. The receptors originated from a human donor in good health. Some libraries in this study had Jurkat cell RNA spiked in.

This clonotype has only a few counts. CDR3 residues: CASSQDLTGVLQPQHF. CDR3 bases: TGCGCCAGCAGCCAAGATCTGACAGGGGTTTTACAGCCCCAGCATTTT. This sequence joins TRBV4-3 and TRBJ1-5, with 8 bases lining up with TRBD1. The CDR3 spans 16 residues. Trimming took 0 bases from V and 7 from J; bases not matched to a gene: 8. CDR1 LGHNA and CDR2 YSLEER come from the germline V gene.

This clonotype has ten or more counts. The CDR3 DNA sequence: TGCAGTGCTAGAGATCCGGTTAGCCGAATTTTGACAGATACGCAGTATTTT. Translating gives CSARDPVSRILTDTQYF. This rearrangement joins TRBV20-1 to TRBJ2-3; no clear D. V shed 0 bases and J shed 3 bases, with 19 bases lying between them. The CDR3 has 17 residues. The germline V gene encodes CDR1 DFQATT and CDR2 SNEGSKA (reference sequence).

Note on this clonotype: Just one base apart from a much larger clone, this may be a read error. In DNA form, the CDR3 reads TGCAGCGTTCAGAAGGGAGAGACTGGAAGCACCATATATTTT. Amino acid sequence: CSVQKGETGSTIYF. The V and J genes are TRBV29-1 and TRBJ1-3; D call uncertain. CDR1 and CDR2 (germline): SQVTM, ANQGSEA. There are 14 residues in the CDR3.

This clonotype was picked up many times. This chain joins TRBV19 and TRBJ1-1; D ambiguous. The CDR3 totals 14 residues. V was trimmed by 3 bases and J by 4 bases, leaving 12 bases between them. CDR1 and CDR2 from the germline V gene are LNHDA and SQIVND (reference sequence). CDR3 region: CASSIPGVSTEAFF. DNA of the CDR3: TGTGCCAGTAGTATTCCCGGGGTGAGCACTGAAGCTTTCTTT.

This clonotype turned up a few times. The V call is TRBV20-1, the J call TRBJ1-1; tentative D call: TRBD1 (6 bases). The CDR3 has 13 amino acids. The V end was cut by 0 bases, the J end by 5 bases, with 10 bases between. Per germline, CDR1 DFQATT and CDR2 SNEGSKA (reference sequence). The chain's CDR3 is CSARDGRGTEAFF. The CDR3 DNA reads TGCAGTGCTAGAGATGGCAGGGGAACTGAAGCTTTCTTT.

This clonotype occurred many times. The chain links TRBV13 to TRBJ2-3; the D gene could be TRBD1 or TRBD2 (6 bases each). The CDR3 extends over 16 amino acids. CDR1 and CDR2 (germline): PRHDT, FYEKMQ (reference sequence). Trimming stripped 0 bases from V and 6 bases from J, with 16 bases between. CDR3 bases: TGTGCCAGCAGCTTAGGCCAGGGGACTTTGACTGATACGCAGTATTTT. It translates to CASSLGQGTLTDTQYF.

In regard to this clonotype: Mismatch with germline at one junction end may stem from a read error. CDR3 sequence reads: CPWSSGGREFF. CDR3 nucleotides: TGTCCCTGGAGTTCGGGGGGCAGGGAGTTCTTC. The chain employs TRBV30 and TRBJ2-1; D is perhaps TRBD2 (7 bases). Germline V lookup: CDR1 GTSNPN, CDR2 SVGIG (reference sequence). The CDR3 contains 11 residues.

This sequence joins TRBV9 and TRBJ2-3; 13 nucleotides align to TRBD2. V shed 4 bases, J shed 3 bases, and the junction held 14 bases outside the gene matches. Germline V gene data show CDR1 as SGDLS and CDR2 as YYNGEE. The CDR3 is 19 amino acids. The CDR3 reads CASSSNRGTSGIYTDTQYF. The CDR3 DNA reads as TGTGCCAGCAGCTCCAATAGGGGGACTAGCGGGATATATACAGATACGCAGTATTTT.

This clonotype appeared a few times. The V and J genes are TRBV28 and TRBJ1-5; no clear D. Germline CDR1 is MDHEN and CDR2 is SYDVKM. The CDR3 loop spans 12 amino acids. V was trimmed by 1 base and J by 6 bases, leaving 4 bases between them. The CDR3 loop is CASSLSAQPQHF. The CDR3 DNA reads TGTGCCAGCAGTTTATCCGCTCAGCCCCAGCATTTT.

This clonotype was detected ten times or more. The chain carries TRBV4-3 and TRBJ1-1, with D perhaps matching TRBD1 (6 bases). Looked up from germline, CDR1 is LGHNA and CDR2 is YSLEER. Trimming cost V 0 bases and J 1 base, with 12 bases left between them. The CDR3 consists of 16 residues. CDR3 sequence reads: CASSQDLGHQNTEAFF. The CDR3 DNA reads as TGCGCCAGCAGCCAAGATTTGGGACATCAGAACACTGAAGCTTTCTTT.

Worth noting for this clonotype: At one end the junction does not follow the germline gene, possibly because of a read error. V and J are TRBV3-1 and TRBJ1-2, with D tentatively TRBD1 (5 bases). The CDR3 sequence is 13 residues long. Looked up from germline, CDR1 is LGHDT and CDR2 is YNNKEL (reference sequence). The CDR3 sequence: CASSPGRIYGYSF. Here the CDR3 DNA reads TGTGCCAGCAGCCCGGGACGGATCTATGGCTACTCCTTC.

This clonotype has at least ten counts. The chain recombines TRBV11-2 with TRBJ2-1; possibly TRBD1 for D (5 bases). The CDR3 is 15 residues long. With 2 bases removed from V and 8 bases from J, the gap between germline ends came to 16 bases. Per the germline V gene, CDR1 is SGHAT and CDR2 is FQNNGV. CDR3: CASSLSFSGKDEQFF. The CDR3 coding sequence is TGTGCCAGCAGCTTATCCTTCTCAGGGAAGGATGAGCAGTTCTTC.

This chain connects TRBV30 to TRBJ1-2; 10 positions agree with TRBD1. This CDR3 comprises 14 residues. Per germline, CDR1 GTSNPN and CDR2 SVGIG (reference sequence). Unmatched junction bases numbered 3, after V lost 3 bases and J lost 2 bases. CDR3 in amino acids: CAWRGQGKNYGYTF. The CDR3 bases are TGTGCCTGGAGGGGACAGGGGAAAAACTATGGCTACACCTTC.

The chain is built from TRBV7-9 and TRBJ1-2, with D unclear. Trimming stripped 6 bases from V and 3 bases from J, with 8 bases between. This CDR3 has 12 amino acids. From germline, CDR1 is SEHNR and CDR2 FQNEAQ (reference sequence). The CDR3 spells CASSQGHYGYTF. The CDR3 coding sequence is TGTGCCAGCAGTCAAGGACACTATGGCTACACCTTC.

This clonotype appeared a few times. The rearrangement links TRBV4-1 to TRBJ1-1, with a tentative D call TRBD1 (5 bases). The CDR3 is 17 residues long. Trimming shortened V by 1 base and J by 6 bases, and 21 bases separated the two germline ends. Looked up from germline, CDR1 is MGHRA and CDR2 is YSYEKL. The CDR3 nucleotides are TGCGCCAGCAGCCAAGTTTGGGGCGGCGAGGTTCGATCTGAAGCTTTCTTT. As protein: CASSQVWGGEVRSEAFF.

The chain combines TRBV28 with TRBJ1-6, with D maybe TRBD1 (6 bases). Deletions cut 4 bases from V and 13 bases from J, with 26 bases between. CDR3 length: 17 residues. Germline V CDR1 and CDR2: MDHEN, SYDVKM. CDR3 DNA sequence: TGTGCCAGCAGTTCGCTAGACCTACAGGGTGGCGGAGGCCCCCTCCACTTT. Its protein is CASSSLDLQGGGGPLHF.

This clonotype turned up a few times. The chain couples TRBV5-1 to TRBJ1-3, with D unresolved. The CDR3 consists of 17 residues. V lost 3 bases and J lost 2, with 18 bases in between. The germline V gene encodes CDR1 SGHRS and CDR2 YFSETQ. The CDR3 nucleotides read TGCGCCAGCAGCTCGTCCCTTATTGGAGGCGCTGGAAACACCATATATTTT. It encodes CASSSSLIGGAGNTIYF.

In its sample, this clonotype was seen many times. The chain combines TRBV20-1 with TRBJ2-2, with 11 bases that match TRBD2. CDR3 length: 15 amino acids. Per germline, CDR1 DFQATT and CDR2 SNEGSKA (reference sequence). The V and J ends lost 4 bases and 1 base, in that order; junction bases with no gene match: 2. CDR3 protein: CSAKGLAVNTGELFF. The DNA for the CDR3 is TGCAGTGCTAAGGGACTAGCGGTGAACACCGGGGAGCTGTTTTTT.

This clonotype was detected a few times. The chain uses TRBV27 and TRBJ2-3, with a weak D call TRBD1 (6 bases). V was trimmed by 6 bases and J by 3 bases, leaving 16 bases between them. CDR1 and CDR2 from the germline V gene are MNHEY and SMNVEV (reference sequence). The CDR3 is 15 residues long. CDR3 in DNA: TGTGCCAGCAGCCCACAGGGAGTGTGGACAGATACGCAGTATTTT. Translated: CASSPQGVWTDTQYF.

Comments on this clonotype: One end of the junction fails to match germline, which may point to a read error. The V gene is TRBV5-3, the J gene TRBJ2-3; 7 bases are shared with TRBD2. TRBV5-3 is assigned to the ORF class and has an uncertain function. The CDR3 has 18 residues. The CDR3 loop is CASSFPPRGEGSTDTQYF. DNA of the CDR3: TGTGCCAGCAGCTTCCCCCCCCGCGGGGAGGGTTCGACAGATACGCAGTATTTT.

The V call is TRBV6-5, the J call TRBJ2-3; 7 nucleotides match TRBD2. The V and J ends lost 2 bases and 4 bases, in that order; junction bases with no gene match: 9. The CDR3 contains 16 residues. Germline CDR1 is MNHEY and CDR2 is SVGAGI. CDR3 bases: TGTGCCAGCAGTTACCTAGCGGTCCCGCCCCCAGATACGCAGTATTTT. Its protein product is CASSYLAVPPPDTQYF.

This clonotype was detected ten times or more. This chain connects TRBV9 to TRBJ1-1; unclear D gene. The CDR3 totals 13 residues. Between the trimmed V and J ends, which lost 7 bases and 0 bases, there was a span of 10 bases. CDR1 and CDR2 (germline): SGDLS, YYNGEE. CDR3 loop: CASQQVVNTEAFF. As DNA, the CDR3 is TGTGCCAGCCAGCAAGTAGTGAACACTGAAGCTTTCTTT.

About this clonotype itself: A much larger clone lies a single base off, so this may be a read error. The chain is built from TRBV7-9 and TRBJ1-2; TRBD1 agrees at 10 bases. Germline CDR1 is SEHNR and CDR2 is FQNEAQ (reference sequence). The CDR3 length is 16 residues. The CDR3 loop is CASGLEGQGKDYGYTF. The CDR3 DNA is TGTGCCAGCGGCTTAGAGGGACAGGGGAAGGACTATGGCTACACCTTC.

The sample holds a few counts of this clonotype. This is likely a read error, given that the CDR3 carries no conserved phenylalanine or tryptophan at its end. The V gene is TRBV2, the J gene TRBJ1-1; D is uncertain. Germline V gene data show CDR1 as SNHLY and CDR2 as FYNNEI. The CDR3 length is 16 residues. Trimming cost V 2 bases and J 2 bases, with 15 bases left between them. DNA of the CDR3: TGTGCCAGCAGTGAAAGGGTCACAGCCAGCAACACTGAAGCTTTCTCT. Encoded protein: CASSERVTASNTEAFS.

At least ten counts were recorded for this clonotype. This chain links TRBV19 with TRBJ1-5; D possibly corresponds to TRBD1 (5 bases). The CDR3 extends over 19 amino acids. With 0 bases removed from V and 5 bases from J, the gap between germline ends came to 23 bases. Germline lookup yields CDR1 LNHDA and CDR2 SQIVND (reference sequence). CDR3 nucleotides: TGTGCCAGTAGTATAGAGGGGATATTTGGGGGGAAGGGCGATCAGCCCCAGCATTTT. Encoded protein: CASSIEGIFGGKGDQPQHF.

The V gene is TRBV4-3, the J gene TRBJ2-7; possibly TRBD1 for D (5 bases). The germline V gene has CDR1 LGHNA and CDR2 YSLEER. V was cut by 0 bases and J by 9 bases, with 18 bases left in between. The length of the CDR3 is 15 residues. The CDR3 sequence is CASSQEWQGYDVQYF. The CDR3 nucleotides read TGCGCCAGCAGCCAAGAGTGGCAGGGCTACGATGTGCAGTACTTC.

The gene calls are TRBV3-1 and TRBJ1-2; no clear D gene. In germline, CDR1 is LGHDT, CDR2 YNNKEL (reference sequence). V was pared by 1 base and J by 8 bases, with 14 bases between. The CDR3 extends over 14 amino acids. CDR3 coding DNA: TGTGCCAGCAGCCAAGTCGGACCGGGTCGGGGCTACACCTTC. It specifies CASSQVGPGRGYTF.

Comments on this clonotype: Given a much more abundant clone one base away, this may be a read error. The chain couples TRBV13 to TRBJ1-2; TRBD1 matches 7 bases. CDR3 size: 13 residues. Per the germline V gene, CDR1 is PRHDT and CDR2 is FYEKMQ (reference sequence). In DNA, the CDR3 is TGTGCCAGCAGCCAACGAGGGGGCTATGGCTGCACCTTC. This sequence encodes CASSQRGGYGCTF.

The chain uses TRBV6-5 and TRBJ2-3; possible D gene TRBD1, 6 bases. The germline CDR1 and CDR2 sequences are MNHEY and SVGAGI. Between the trimmed V and J ends, which lost 4 bases and 0 bases, there was a span of 14 bases. The CDR3 is made up of 16 amino acids. The CDR3 nucleotides are TGTGCCAGCAGTTTTGACAGGACTTCTAGCACAGATACGCAGTATTTT. Protein product: CASSFDRTSSTDTQYF.

As concerns this clonotype: This sequence may be a read error, since a much larger clone differs from it by one base. The rearrangement joins TRBV5-1 to TRBJ2-1, with D perhaps matching TRBD1 or TRBD2 (6 bases each). CDR3 length: 15 residues. Germline assignment: CDR1 SGHRS and CDR2 YFSETQ. The V end was cut by 3 bases, the J end by 3 bases, with 13 bases between. This CDR3 reads CASSSDGGRYNEQFF. As DNA, the CDR3 is TGCGCCAGCAGCTCGGACGGGGGCCGCTACAATGAGCAGTTCTTC.

This clonotype was detected only a few times. The V gene is TRBV20-1, the J gene TRBJ2-7, with D perhaps matching TRBD1 or TRBD2 (5 bases each). Trimming removed 7 bases from V and 2 bases from J, with 12 bases in between. The CDR3 has 12 amino acids. The germline V gene encodes CDR1 DFQATT and CDR2 SNEGSKA (reference sequence). The CDR3 region has the DNA TGCAGTGGATGGGACGGTGCCTACGAGCAGTACTTC. Its protein product is CSGWDGAYEQYF.